What follows are 21 T cell receptor beta chains derived from one specimen sequenced in a study of cytomegalovirus exposure and HLA in healthy donors. The PCR had 60 Vbeta and 13 Jbeta primers. The assay was immunoSEQ multiplex PCR, and TCRdb's table has in-frame clones only and misses some. The sample has about 43,000 clones; 60% to 80% are singletons. The source material was PBMCs. The receptors shown here come from a man in his thirties or forties in good health and CMV-seronegative.

This clone was seen once. J is TRBJ2-1 and V is TRBV19, with 10 bases matching TRBD2. The CDR3 consists of 15 residues. Per germline, CDR1 LNHDA and CDR2 SQIVND (reference sequence). The V gene end was trimmed by 10 bases and the J gene end by 0 bases; junction bases not matched to a gene: 6. The CDR3 protein is CATASSGSSYNEQFF. The CDR3 DNA follows: TGTGCCACTGCCTCTAGCGGGAGCTCCTACAATGAGCAGTTCTTC.

This clone was counted only a few times. V gene TRBV11-2 combines with J gene TRBJ1-1; 8 bases line up with TRBD1. The ends lost 3 bases at V and 6 bases at J; junction bases unmatched: 9. In germline, CDR1 is SGHAT, CDR2 FQNNGV. CDR3 length: 15 amino acids. The CDR3: CASSFLTGEYPEAFF. The CDR3 nucleotides are TGTGCCAGCAGCTTTCTGACAGGGGAGTACCCTGAAGCTTTCTTT.

This clone has a handful of counts. The chain has TRBV5-1 and TRBJ2-5, with D maybe TRBD2 (6 bases). CDR3 length equals 14 residues. Germline-derived CDR1 and CDR2 are SGHRS and YFSETQ. Between the trimmed V and J ends, which lost 2 bases and 2 bases, there was a span of 10 bases. CDR3 sequence reads: CASSFGLTQETQYF. CDR3 DNA sequence: TGCGCCAGCAGCTTCGGACTAACACAAGAGACCCAGTACTTC.

The gene calls are TRBV19 and TRBJ2-2; 9 nucleotides line up with TRBD2. The V gene end was trimmed by 5 bases and the J gene end by 4 bases; junction bases not matched to a gene: 8. CDR1 and CDR2 (germline): LNHDA, SQIVND (reference sequence). This CDR3 spans 16 amino acids. The CDR3 DNA reads TGTGCCAGTAGTCGATCAGCGGGAGGATTCACCGGGGAGCTGTTTTTT. It yields the protein CASSRSAGGFTGELFF. Together with reference TRBV19 and TRBJ2-2, the CDR3 gives the full variable domain: DGGITQSPKYLFRKEGQNVTLSCEQNLNHDAMYWYRQDPGQGLRLIYYSQIVNDFQKGDIAEGYSVSREKKESFPLTVTSAQKNPTAFYLCASSRSAGGFTGELFFGEGSRLTVL.

The rearrangement links TRBV27 to TRBJ1-2, with 9 bases lining up with TRBD1. The CDR3 runs to 15 residues. V was pared by 7 bases and J by 5 bases, with 11 bases of the junction left unmatched. CDR1 and CDR2 (germline): MNHEY, SMNVEV (reference sequence). The CDR3 loop is CASTITGGGNYGYTF. CDR3 in DNA: TGTGCCAGCACCATCACAGGGGGCGGCAATTATGGCTACACCTTC.

V is TRBV6-4 and J is TRBJ2-1; 7 bases are a match to TRBD2. The CDR3 length is 15 residues. V shed 3 bases and J 4 bases; nucleotides not matched to a gene: 6. The V gene's germline CDR1 is MRHNA and CDR2 SNTAGT. CDR3 nucleotide sequence: TGTGCCAGCAGTGAATTGGCGGGAGATTACAATGAGCAGTTCTTC. This gives the protein CASSELAGDYNEQFF.

The rearrangement links TRBV12-5 to TRBJ2-1; 12 nucleotides match TRBD2. The CDR3 has 15 amino acids. V dropped 2 bases and J dropped 8; count of bases not matched to a gene: 4. CDR1 is LGHNT, CDR2 FRNRAP, per germline. The CDR3 spells CASGLNLAGGDEQFF. The CDR3 nucleotides read TGTGCTAGTGGTTTGAACCTAGCGGGAGGGGATGAGCAGTTCTTC.

The V gene is TRBV28, the J gene TRBJ1-1; D gene uncertain. This CDR3 region has 13 residues. Trimming cost V 5 bases and J 9 bases, with 16 bases left between them. Germline-derived CDR1 and CDR2 are MDHEN and SYDVKM. The CDR3 DNA sequence: TGTGCCAGCAGTGTACCGGGGATTTATAAAGCTTTCTTT. This gives the protein CASSVPGIYKAFF.

The chain combines TRBV7-9 with TRBJ1-4; TRBD1 matches at 8 bases. CDR3 length equals 17 residues. V shed 0 bases and J 4 bases; nucleotides not matched to a gene: 7. Germline-derived CDR1 and CDR2 are SEHNR and FQNEAQ (reference sequence). CDR3 in DNA: TGTGCCAGCAGCTTAGCTCAGGGGGCGCTGATTAATGAAAAACTGTTTTTT. This encodes CASSLAQGALINEKLFF.

The genes are TRBV19 and TRBJ2-7; D perhaps matches TRBD1 (6 bases). Per germline, CDR1 LNHDA and CDR2 SQIVND (reference sequence). Trimming cost V 5 bases and J 5 bases, with 16 bases left between them. The length of the CDR3 is 14 residues. For the CDR3, the DNA is TGTGCCAGTAGTCCCCACAGGGCCGCCGACGAGCAGTACTTC. Protein sequence: CASSPHRAADEQYF.

The chain has TRBV5-8 and TRBJ1-6; the D is unclear. The V gene's germline CDR1 is SGHTS and CDR2 YDEGEE. V was pared by 0 bases and J by 0 bases, with 10 bases between. There are 17 residues in the CDR3. The CDR3 loop reads CASSLALESSYNSPLHF. The CDR3 coding sequence is TGTGCCAGCAGCTTGGCCCTGGAGAGCTCCTATAATTCACCCCTCCACTTT.

This clone came up once. The chain uses TRBV30 and TRBJ1-1; D call uncertain. CDR1 and CDR2 (germline): GTSNPN, SVGIG (reference sequence). The CDR3 is made up of 15 amino acids. The germline V and J ends were trimmed by 1 base and 0 bases, with 12 bases remaining between them. The CDR3 is CAWSEVVRVNTEAFF. CDR3 coding DNA: TGTGCCTGGAGTGAGGTAGTCCGGGTGAACACTGAAGCTTTCTTT.

V gene TRBV4-2 combines with J gene TRBJ2-2, with 8 bases matching TRBD2. This CDR3 contains 18 residues. Germline lookup yields CDR1 LGHNA and CDR2 YNFKEQ. V was clipped by 2 bases and J by 3 bases; unmatched bases: 11. The CDR3 DNA reads TGTGCCAGCAGCCAACCCGCCAGCGGGAGAGGGCACACCGGGGAGCTGTTTTTT. It translates to CASSQPASGRGHTGELFF.

This chain connects TRBV7-3 to TRBJ2-5, with D tentatively TRBD1 (5 bases). Germline V gene lookup returns CDR1 SGHTA and CDR2 FQGTGA. The V gene lost 2 bases and the J gene lost 5 bases, with 18 bases spanning the gap. The CDR3 is 16 residues long. CDR3 nucleotide sequence: TGTGCCAGCAGCTTAGGGGCTGGCCGCGACATGGAGACCCAGTACTTC. This sequence encodes CASSLGAGRDMETQYF.

The V call is TRBV28, the J call TRBJ1-5, with D unclear. Trimming pared 6 bases from V and 5 bases from J, leaving 11 bases between. The CDR3 sequence is 13 residues long. The germline CDR1 and CDR2 sequences are MDHEN and SYDVKM. The DNA of the CDR3 is TGTGCCAGCAGAAGGCACAGTGATCAGCCCCAGCATTTT. It specifies CASRRHSDQPQHF.

The J gene is TRBJ1-1, the V gene TRBV11-2; 8 bases align to TRBD1. Germline CDR1 SGHAT, CDR2 FQNNGV. The length of the CDR3 is 19 residues. The ends lost 3 bases at V and 1 base at J; junction bases unmatched: 16. CDR3 nucleotide sequence: TGTGCCAGCAGCTTTCAAGGACCGGGGCAGGGGGCTTGGAACACTGAAGCTTTCTTT. Its translation: CASSFQGPGQGAWNTEAFF.

V and J are TRBV5-1 and TRBJ2-3; 11 bases line up with TRBD2. V lost 4 bases to trimming and J lost 5 bases; unmatched junction nucleotides: 18. Germline V gives CDR1 SGHRS, CDR2 YFSETQ. The CDR3 is 19 amino acids. CDR3 nucleotide sequence: TGCGCCAGCAGCATCCGCTCGATTACTAGCGGGAGTGTAGGAGATACGCAGTATTTT. Residues: CASSIRSITSGSVGDTQYF.

The V call is TRBV7-8, the J call TRBJ1-5; D gene uncertain. Looked up from germline, CDR1 is SGHVS and CDR2 is FQNEAQ. The V end was cut by 3 bases, the J end by 6 bases, with 12 bases between. The CDR3 has 14 residues. The DNA of the CDR3 is TGTGCCAGCAGCTTGACGGACTTGGGTCAGCCCCAGCATTTT. Translated, it gives CASSLTDLGQPQHF. Combining the CDR3 with reference TRBV7-8 and TRBJ1-5 gives the whole variable domain GAGVSQSPRYKVAKRGQDVALRCDPISGHVSLFWYQQALGQGPEFLTYFQNEAQLDKSGLPSDRFFAERPEGSVSTLKIQRTQQEDSAVYLCASSLTDLGQPQHFGDGTRLSIL.

The CDR3 DNA sequence: TGTGCCAGCAGCCAAGATCAGGGAACTAATGAAAAACTGTTTTTT. This gives the protein CASSQDQGTNEKLFF. The chain is built from TRBV14 and TRBJ1-4, with D possibly TRBD1 on 5 matching bases. The germline V gene has CDR1 SGHDN and CDR2 FVKESK. The germline V and J ends were trimmed by 0 bases and 1 base, with 6 bases remaining between them. This CDR3 spans 15 amino acids.

This clone was counted only a few times. The chain combines TRBV9 with TRBJ1-1; D perhaps matches TRBD1 (6 bases). There are 14 residues in the CDR3. V was clipped by 3 bases and J by 7 bases, with 16 bases between them. Germline loops: CDR1 SGDLS, CDR2 YYNGEE. CDR3 sequence (DNA): TGTGCCAGCAGCGCGGGAGGAGGGGGAATTGAAGCTTTCTTT. Its translation: CASSAGGGGIEAFF.

The genes are TRBV11-3 and TRBJ2-3; D gene ambiguous. Germline CDR1 reads SGHNT; CDR2 reads YENEEA. With 3 bases removed from V and 6 bases from J, the gap between germline ends came to 7 bases. CDR3 size: 12 residues. As DNA, the CDR3 is TGTGCCAGCAGCTTTGGCGGTGATACGCAGTATTTT. Amino acids: CASSFGGDTQYF.